Presented here are 17 T cell receptor beta chains from one specimen sequenced in a study of control samples from healthy donors and cancer patients. The protocol was immunoSEQ multiplex PCR, while the TCRdb copy is restricted to in-frame clones and leaves out a portion. This table holds some 150,000 clones, around 90% found once. The sequenced sample consisted of blood. The source of these receptors is a man aged 25 to 40 in good health.

V usage is TRBV29-1 and J usage is TRBJ2-7; TRBD2 agrees at 12 bases. V shed 6 bases, J shed 3 bases, and the junction held 3 bases outside the gene matches. This CDR3 region has 13 residues. Germline V gene lookup returns CDR1 SQVTM and CDR2 ANQGSEA. CDR3 DNA: TGCAGCGTCGGGACTAGCGGGTACTACGAGCAGTACTTC. This translates into CSVGTSGYYEQYF.

CDR3 sequence reads: CASSLDRGSTDTQYF. CDR3 DNA: TGTGCCAGCAGCTTAGACCGGGGCAGCACAGATACGCAGTATTTT. This rearrangement joins TRBV7-8 to TRBJ2-3; D possibly matches TRBD1 or TRBD2 (5 bases each). This CDR3 is built from 15 residues. Trimming pared 1 base from V and 0 bases from J, leaving 8 bases between. Germline CDR1 and CDR2: SGHVS and FQNEAQ.

The chain employs TRBV20-1 and TRBJ2-3; no firm D call. Per the germline V gene, CDR1 is DFQATT and CDR2 is SNEGSKA (reference sequence). The CDR3 spans 11 residues. Trimming took 6 bases from V and 0 from J, leaving 4 bases between them. The CDR3 loop is CSAASTDTQYF. The CDR3 DNA sequence: TGCAGTGCAGCTAGCACAGATACGCAGTATTTT.

CDR3 nucleotides: TGTGCCACCAGTGGCTTTACTAGTGGGATGGCGTTTGAGCAGTTCTTC. Its protein is CATSGFTSGMAFEQFF. J is TRBJ2-1 and V is TRBV24-1, with D perhaps TRBD2 (5 bases). Per germline, CDR1 KGHDR and CDR2 SFDVKD. The CDR3 extends over 16 amino acids. The ends were cut back, 5 bases at V and 9 bases at J, with 22 bases in the middle.

This chain joins TRBV7-2 and TRBJ1-2, with D perhaps matching TRBD1 (6 bases). CDR3 length equals 15 residues. The ends were cut back, 5 bases at V and 4 bases at J, with 17 bases in the middle. Germline V gene data show CDR1 as SGHTA and CDR2 as FQGNSA. CDR3 in DNA: TGTGCCAGCAGCCCGACGGACAGCCCTTCCTATGGCTACACCTTC. Encoded protein: CASSPTDSPSYGYTF.

The chain carries TRBV6-2 or TRBV6-3 and TRBJ2-5; D is undetermined. Trimming took 2 bases from V and 4 from J, leaving 14 bases between them. CDR1 and CDR2 (germline): MNHEY, SVGEGT. CDR3 length: 15 residues. CDR3 in DNA: TGTGCCAGCAGTTACGGGGTTATCGCAACAGAGACCCAGTACTTC. Protein product: CASSYGVIATETQYF.

V and J are TRBV29-1 and TRBJ2-5, with a possible D match to TRBD2 (6 bases). The CDR3 extends over 15 amino acids. Germline lookup yields CDR1 SQVTM and CDR2 ANQGSEA. V lost 0 bases, J lost 0 bases, and 11 bases lay in between. In nucleotides, the CDR3 is TGCAGCGTTGAAGATTATTGGGGGGACCAAGAGACCCAGTACTTC. It yields the protein CSVEDYWGDQETQYF.

This clone occurred once. This chain connects TRBV7-9 to TRBJ2-5; 8 bases are a match to TRBD2. CDR3 length: 17 amino acids. Germline CDR1 SEHNR, CDR2 FQNEAQ (reference sequence). After removal of 5 bases from V and 2 bases from J, the junction contained 13 bases not matched to a gene. CDR3 sequence: CASSPDPASGHQETQYF. The CDR3 bases are TGTGCCAGCAGCCCTGACCCCGCTAGCGGGCATCAAGAGACCCAGTACTTC.

V is TRBV2 and J is TRBJ1-1, with D perhaps TRBD1 (5 bases). The V gene's germline CDR1 is SNHLY and CDR2 FYNNEI. The CDR3 length is 13 residues. The V and J ends lost 4 bases and 5 bases respectively, with 11 bases between them. The CDR3, as DNA: TGTGCCAGCAGTGCTGGGGGTGGGACTGAAGCTTTCTTT. As protein: CASSAGGGTEAFF. The entire variable domain, with the rest obtained from reference TRBV2 and TRBJ1-1, is as follows: EPEVTQTPSHQVTQMGQEVILRCVPISNHLYFYWYRQILGQKVEFLVSFYNNEISEKSEIFDDQFSVERPDGSNFTLKIRSTKLEDSAMYFCASSAGGGTEAFFGQGTRLTVV.

The CDR3 reads CAISEWTSGNTGELFF. The DNA for the CDR3 is TGTGCCATCAGCGAATGGACTAGCGGTAACACCGGGGAGCTGTTTTTT. The chain links TRBV10-3 to TRBJ2-2, with TRBD2 identical over 10 bases. Germline-derived CDR1 and CDR2 are ENHRY and SYGVKD. The CDR3 covers 16 residues. V shed 6 bases, J shed 2 bases, and the junction held 6 bases outside the gene matches.

The V gene is TRBV14, the J gene TRBJ2-7; TRBD1 is a possible D gene (6 bases). Germline V gene sequence: CDR1 SGHDN, CDR2 FVKESK. The CDR3 length is 13 residues. The V and J ends lost 5 bases and 7 bases respectively, with 15 bases between them. CDR3 in amino acids: CASSGRTAWEQYF. DNA of the CDR3: TGTGCCAGCAGCGGACGGACAGCCTGGGAGCAGTACTTC. Drawing the rest from reference TRBV14 and TRBJ2-7, the complete variable domain is EAGVTQFPSHSVIEKGQTVTLRCDPISGHDNLYWYRRVMGKEIKFLLHFVKESKQDESGMPNNRFLAERTGGTYSTLKVQPAELEDSGVYFCASSGRTAWEQYFGPGTRLTVT.

The chain is built from TRBV6-5 and TRBJ1-6; 7 bases map to TRBD1. The CDR3 spans 15 residues. Germline CDR1 reads MNHEY; CDR2 reads SVGAGI. Unmatched junction bases numbered 8, after V lost 7 bases and J lost 5 bases. The CDR3 protein is CASKDRVADNSPLHF. In nucleotides, the CDR3 is TGTGCCAGCAAAGACAGGGTCGCTGATAATTCACCCCTCCACTTT.

V gene TRBV18 combines with J gene TRBJ1-1, with unresolved D. This CDR3 is 13 amino acids long. Germline CDR1 and CDR2: KGHSH and LQKENI. Trimming stripped 2 bases from V and 11 bases from J, with 15 bases between. The DNA for the CDR3 is TGTGCCAGCTCACCAGGACTATCAAATGTGGCTTTCTTT. Translating gives CASSPGLSNVAFF.

This chain connects TRBV7-2 to TRBJ1-2; D ambiguous. The CDR3 extends over 14 amino acids. The germline V gene encodes CDR1 SGHTA and CDR2 FQGNSA. V was pared by 0 bases and J by 1 base, with 6 bases between. CDR3 coding DNA: TGTGCCAGCAGCTTAGCATTGGGTAACTATGGCTACACCTTC. The encoded protein is CASSLALGNYGYTF.

This rearrangement joins TRBV14 to TRBJ1-6; D is uncertain. The CDR3 is made up of 12 amino acids. V lost 3 bases and J 8 bases, leaving 5 bases between the germline ends. Germline CDR1 and CDR2: SGHDN and FVKESK. CDR3 sequence reads: CASSQRYSPLHF. CDR3 DNA: TGTGCCAGCAGCCAGCGTTATTCACCCCTCCACTTT.

Concerning this clone: A far larger clone is one base from this, pointing to a likely read error. Other DNA sequences of this sample code for an identical CDR3. The chain recombines TRBV11-3 with TRBJ2-3, with D uncertain. Germline CDR1 reads SGHNT; CDR2 reads YENEEA. The V end was cut by 6 bases, the J end by 1 base, with 5 bases between. The CDR3 consists of 12 residues. The CDR3 loop is CASSFGTDTQYF. CDR3 bases: TGTGCCAGCAGTTTTGGCACAGATACGCAGTATTTT. Complete variable domain (other parts from reference TRBV11-3 and TRBJ2-3): EAGVVQSPRYKIIEKKQPVAFWCNPISGHNTLYWYLQNLGQGPELLIRYENEEAVDDSQLPKDRFSAERLKGVDSTLKIQPAELGDSAVYLCASSFGTDTQYFGPGTRLTVL.

A word on this clone: This CDR3 is also generated by other DNA sequences in the sample. This chain joins TRBV2 and TRBJ1-2; no clear D. Germline V gene sequence: CDR1 SNHLY, CDR2 FYNNEI. Trimming cost V 3 bases and J 2 bases, with 7 bases left between them. There are 13 residues in the CDR3. CDR3: CASSDLGNYGYTF. CDR3 DNA: TGTGCCAGCAGTGATTTAGGGAACTATGGCTACACCTTC.